This TCR beta chain stems from a study of T-cell reconstitution after alpha-beta-depleted transplantation in children. Whole-study findings and limits: Newly produced T cells mostly provided counts and TCRbeta diversity after one year, as hyperexpanded clones declined. After transplant, at about two months, alpha-beta T cells were reportedly derived from several hundred expanded graft clones. The study traced high day-60 TCRbeta diversity in some patients to surviving recipient T cells and thymic progenitors.

As it was prepared, the TCRbeta library received unique molecular identifiers. One entry per CDR3 protein results from TCRdb running MiXCR on the PCR reads. The sample holds about a million distinct CDR3 sequences, roughly 29% seen once. In regard to this clonotype: Its antigen is still unknown.

The CDR3 is 14 amino acids. From germline, CDR1 is MNHEY and CDR2 SMNVEV (reference sequence). J gave up 8 bases and V 10 bases, and 11 bases lay outside the gene matches. The genes are TRBV27 and TRBJ2-1; 10 bases match TRBD2. The clonotype originates from a boy younger than two who had a stem cell transplant for SCID, so the T cells may come from the graft donor. The sample was PBMCs, mostly from graft donor cells, taken 360 days after TCRalphabeta/CD19-depleted stem cell transplant. This chain's CDR3 is CATLGERGGYEQFF. The CDR3 region has the DNA TGTGCCACCCTGGGGGAGCGGGGGGGCTATGAGCAGTTCTTC.